Listed below are T cell receptor beta chains from one sample, sequenced in a study of blood T cell repertoires in COVID-19. Data came from immunoSEQ multiplex PCR; TCRdb stores just in-frame clones and leaves some out. The table lists some 90,000 clones, about two thirds of them singletons. The specimen was peripheral blood. The receptors come from a woman aged 55-70 years in a cohort sampled during active or convalescent COVID-19. Each CDR3 is given with its conserved first and last residue.

J gene: TRBJ1-2; V gene: TRBV6-6; CDR3 protein: CASSGQGFNYGYTF
J gene: TRBJ1-2; V gene: TRBV5-1; CDR3 protein: CASSLGGQSGYGYTF
J gene: TRBJ2-7; V gene: TRBV28; CDR3 protein: CASREGGTPEQYF
J gene: TRBJ2-7; V gene: TRBV18; CDR3 protein: CASSPDRNRGLEQYF
J gene: TRBJ2-7; V gene: TRBV2; CDR3 protein: CASSPGLAATYEQYF
J gene: TRBJ2-7; V gene: TRBV2; CDR3 protein: CASSDGGPGLGGVYEQYF
J gene: TRBJ1-5; V gene: TRBV2; CDR3 protein: CASSRDNQPQHF
J gene: TRBJ2-7; V gene: TRBV30; CDR3 protein: CAWSTGGGSHEQYF
J gene: TRBJ2-7; V gene: TRBV29-1; CDR3 protein: CSVQGQGDEQYF
J gene: TRBJ1-6; V gene: TRBV5-8; CDR3 protein: CASSRTGGGNSPLHF
J gene: TRBJ2-1; V gene: TRBV5-1; CDR3 protein: CASSLAAGANEQFF
J gene: TRBJ2-2; V gene: TRBV19; CDR3 protein: CASTFGQSDANTGELFF
J gene: TRBJ2-1; V gene: TRBV5-1; CDR3 protein: CASSLVPGQGPQAQQFF
J gene: TRBJ2-5; V gene: TRBV5-1; CDR3 protein: CASSLARGLEETQYF
J gene: TRBJ1-6; V gene: TRBV27; CDR3 protein: CASSLFPRPGNSPLHF
J gene: TRBJ2-7; V gene: TRBV6-2/TRBV6-3; CDR3 protein: CASSYLDRGYEQYF
J gene: TRBJ2-1; V gene: TRBV12-5; CDR3 protein: CASGLVVGGLSYNEQFF
J gene: TRBJ1-6; V gene: TRBV18; CDR3 protein: CASSPTGGGNSPLHF
J gene: TRBJ2-3; V gene: TRBV10-1; CDR3 protein: CASSESGGERADTQYF
J gene: TRBJ2-2; V gene: TRBV11-2; CDR3 protein: CASSLSTSGGRAGELFF
J gene: TRBJ2-7; V gene: TRBV5-1; CDR3 protein: CASSLPTSGGPSYEQYF
J gene: TRBJ1-2; V gene: TRBV3-1/TRBV3-2; CDR3 protein: CASSQLGTGGYTF
J gene: TRBJ2-1; V gene: TRBV5-1; CDR3 protein: CASSSTSYNEQFF
J gene: TRBJ1-3; V gene: TRBV4-1; CDR3 protein: CASSPRQAAGNTIYF
J gene: TRBJ2-7; V gene: TRBV6-5; CDR3 protein: CASRQTDSYEQYF
J gene: TRBJ2-7; V gene: TRBV7-2; CDR3 protein: CASSPYSTQSSYEQYF
J gene: TRBJ2-3; V gene: TRBV6-1; CDR3 protein: CASSAGQGAADTQYF
J gene: TRBJ2-7; V gene: TRBV3-1/TRBV3-2; CDR3 protein: CASSQGQGGSYEQYF